The source of this T cell receptor beta chain is a study of liver allograft versus peripheral blood T cells. Study-level information: T cell receptor repertoires in transplanted livers were compared with those in recipients' peripheral blood.

This clonotype was observed a handful of times. No antigen is known for it. Germline V gives CDR1 KGHSH, CDR2 LQKENI. V lost 6 bases, J lost 3 bases, and 4 bases stayed unmatched. This CDR3 has 14 residues. Via MiXCR, TCRdb re-called the reads, giving one row per CDR3 protein. This sample has 8,500 to 10,000 distinct CDR3 sequences, with about 25% found just once. Whole-study findings and limits: Intra-allograft T cell receptor repertoires in the liver reportedly differed from peripheral blood repertoires.

This receptor was identified in a human patient who had a liver transplant. Some T cells may be graft donor cells. The chain combines TRBV18 with TRBJ2-3; TRBD1 agrees at 9 bases. The CDR3 spells CASSPGTGTDTQYF. CDR3 sequence (DNA): TGTGCCAGCTCCCCCGGGACAGGGACAGATACGCAGTATTTT. Combining the CDR3 with reference TRBV18 and TRBJ2-3 gives the whole variable domain NAGVMQNPRHLVRRRGQEARLRCSPMKGHSHVYWYRQLPEEGLKFMVYLQKENIIDESGMPKERFSAEFPKEGPSILRIQQVVRGDSAAYFCASSPGTGTDTQYFGPGTRLTVL.